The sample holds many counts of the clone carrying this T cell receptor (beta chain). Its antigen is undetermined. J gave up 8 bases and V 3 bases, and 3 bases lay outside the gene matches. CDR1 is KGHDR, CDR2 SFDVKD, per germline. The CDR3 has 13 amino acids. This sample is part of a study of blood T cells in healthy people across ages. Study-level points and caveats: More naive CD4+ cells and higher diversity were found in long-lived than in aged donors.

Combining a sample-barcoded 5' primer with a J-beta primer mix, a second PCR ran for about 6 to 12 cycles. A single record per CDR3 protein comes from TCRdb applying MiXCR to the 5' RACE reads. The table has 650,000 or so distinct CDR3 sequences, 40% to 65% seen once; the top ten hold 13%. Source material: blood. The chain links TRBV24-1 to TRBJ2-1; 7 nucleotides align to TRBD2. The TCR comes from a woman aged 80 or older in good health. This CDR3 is CATSDIGRDEQFF. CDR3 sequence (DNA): TGTGCCACCAGTGATATTGGGAGGGATGAGCAGTTCTTC.